One sample yielded the 15 T cell receptor beta chains listed below, sequenced in a study of CD8 T cells in Susac syndrome. RNA was extracted with the RNeasy kit, and a quantity of roughly 0.5 to 1 ug was reverse transcribed using random hexamers. TCRdb called the immunoSEQ multiplex PCR reads again in MiXCR, with one record for every CDR3 protein. This table has about 130,000 distinct CDR3 sequences, around 94% appearing once. The specimen sequenced was CD4+ T cells from PBMCs. Receptor source: a human donor in good health.

This chain connects TRBV21-1 to TRBJ1-5. TRBV21-1 is given as a pseudogene. CDR3 length equals 16 residues. CDR3 loop: CASSNPIKDGNQPQHF. In DNA form, the CDR3 reads TGTGCCAGCAGCAATCCAATAAAGGACGGGAATCAGCCCCAGCATTTT.

The CDR3 DNA sequence: TGTGCCAGCAGCTTGGCTTGGACAGGGACAGATACGCAGTATTTT. Protein sequence: CASSLAWTGTDTQYF. The V call is TRBV5-6, the J call TRBJ2-3, with TRBD1 matching 8 bases. Germline V gives CDR1 SGHDT, CDR2 YYEEEE. This CDR3 is built from 15 residues. V was pared by 0 bases and J by 3 bases, with 3 bases of the junction left unmatched.

The rearrangement joins TRBV29-1 to TRBJ2-7; 9 nucleotides match TRBD1. This CDR3 is built from 13 residues. The junction had 1 base not matched to a gene; V was cut back by 3 bases and J by 1 base. Germline assignment: CDR1 SQVTM and CDR2 ANQGSEA. The CDR3 loop reads CSVEDRGSYEQYF. The CDR3 nucleotides read TGCAGCGTTGAGGACAGGGGATCCTACGAGCAGTACTTC.

The chain links TRBV11-2 to TRBJ2-1; 10 nucleotides agree with TRBD2. Germline values: CDR1 SGHAT, CDR2 FQNNGV. V gave up 3 bases and J gave up 1 base; unmatched junction bases: 0. The CDR3 covers 15 residues. The chain's CDR3 is CASSLTSGSYNEQFF. CDR3 coding DNA: TGTGCCAGCAGCTTGACTAGCGGGTCCTACAATGAGCAGTTCTTC.

The rearrangement links TRBV24-1 to TRBJ2-1; the match to TRBD1 covers 9 bases. The V and J ends lost 5 bases and 5 bases, in that order; junction bases with no gene match: 9. CDR1 is KGHDR, CDR2 SFDVKD, per germline. This CDR3 is built from 16 residues. CDR3 coding DNA: TGTGCCACCAGTGCTTCCGGGACAGGGAAGGACAATGAGCAGTTCTTC. This sequence encodes CATSASGTGKDNEQFF.

This chain connects TRBV29-1 to TRBJ2-1, with 14 bases fitting TRBD2. J was trimmed by 10 bases and V by 0 bases; bases with no gene match: 11. This CDR3 has 17 amino acids. Germline CDR1 is SQVTM and CDR2 is ANQGSEA. CDR3 region: CSVEDRLAGGPRGEQFF. In DNA form, the CDR3 reads TGCAGCGTTGAAGATCGACTAGCGGGAGGGCCAAGGGGGGAGCAGTTCTTC.

The rearrangement links TRBV5-4 to TRBJ2-1; 9 nucleotides match TRBD2. The CDR3 spans 15 residues. Germline values: CDR1 SGHNT, CDR2 YYREEE (reference sequence). With 2 bases clipped from V and 4 bases from J, the junction kept 4 bases outside the gene matches. CDR3 DNA: TGTGCCAGCAGCTTAGGGGCGGGAGGGTACAATGAGCAGTTCTTC. Residues: CASSLGAGGYNEQFF.

The chain recombines TRBV19 with TRBJ2-1, with no clear D. Germline lookup yields CDR1 LNHDA and CDR2 SQIVND (reference sequence). The length of the CDR3 is 15 residues. V was pared by 11 bases and J by 3 bases, with 20 bases between. CDR3 bases: TGTGCCGGGATGGGCTGGAATTCCCTCTACAATGAGCAGTTCTTC. Translating it yields CAGMGWNSLYNEQFF.

This chain links TRBV23-1 with TRBJ2-1; 12 bases map to TRBD2. TRBV23-1 counts as an open reading frame of uncertain function. V gave up 7 bases and J gave up 0 bases; unmatched junction bases: 4. There are 16 residues in the CDR3. CDR3 coding DNA: TGCGCCAGCATCGAGACTAGCGGGAGCTCCTACAATGAGCAGTTCTTC. It is translated as CASIETSGSSYNEQFF.

This chain uses TRBV7-2 with TRBJ2-7; 9 nucleotides match TRBD2. The V gene end was trimmed by 0 bases and the J gene end by 3 bases; junction bases not matched to a gene: 9. This CDR3 has 17 amino acids. Germline lookup yields CDR1 SGHTA and CDR2 FQGNSA. The CDR3 region is CASSLAMPAGGYYEQYF. As DNA, the CDR3 is TGTGCCAGCAGCTTAGCGATGCCAGCGGGAGGCTACTACGAGCAGTACTTC.

The chain combines TRBV6-6 with TRBJ2-3; 11 bases fit TRBD1. This CDR3 has 16 residues. Germline-derived CDR1 and CDR2 are MNHNY and SVGAGI (reference sequence). V was clipped by 7 bases and J by 5 bases; unmatched bases: 11. The CDR3 loop reads CASTHQDRGHVDTQYF. The CDR3 region has the DNA TGTGCCAGCACCCACCAGGACAGGGGGCATGTAGATACGCAGTATTTT.

This chain connects TRBV18 to TRBJ2-7, with D possibly matching TRBD2 (5 bases). The CDR3 consists of 15 residues. Germline CDR1 and CDR2: KGHSH and LQKENI. V lost 5 bases and J lost 2, with 16 bases in between. This CDR3 is CASSSWTGNPYEQYF. CDR3 sequence (DNA): TGTGCCAGCTCATCTTGGACGGGAAACCCCTACGAGCAGTACTTC. The full variable domain, rest sourced from reference TRBV18 and TRBJ2-7, is NAGVMQNPRHLVRRRGQEARLRCSPMKGHSHVYWYRQLPEEGLKFMVYLQKENIIDESGMPKERFSAEFPKEGPSILRIQQVVRGDSAAYFCASSSWTGNPYEQYFGPGTRLTVT.

The chain uses TRBV5-4 and TRBJ2-3; 8 nucleotides match TRBD2. CDR3 length: 15 residues. Per germline, CDR1 SGHNT and CDR2 YYREEE (reference sequence). V lost 2 bases, J lost 0 bases, and 2 bases stayed unmatched. This chain's CDR3 is CASSFPSGSTDTQYF. The CDR3 DNA reads as TGTGCCAGCAGCTTTCCTAGCGGGAGCACAGATACGCAGTATTTT.

The chain recombines TRBV7-2 with TRBJ2-1, with 13 bases lining up with TRBD2. The CDR3 consists of 15 residues. Looked up from germline, CDR1 is SGHTA and CDR2 is FQGNSA. With 5 bases clipped from V and 6 bases from J, the junction kept 4 bases outside the gene matches. The DNA for the CDR3 is TGTGCCAGCAGCCGGACTAGCGGGAGAGTCAATGAGCAGTTCTTC. Translated, it gives CASSRTSGRVNEQFF.

The gene calls are TRBV30 and TRBJ1-5; a possible D gene is TRBD1 (6 bases). The germline V and J ends were trimmed by 6 bases and 6 bases, with 18 bases remaining between them. The CDR3 has 14 amino acids. Germline CDR1 is GTSNPN and CDR2 is SVGIG (reference sequence). This CDR3 is CACSLGTPPQPQHF. The CDR3 DNA reads as TGTGCCTGTAGCCTGGGGACACCCCCTCAGCCCCAGCATTTT. Using reference TRBV30 and TRBJ1-5 for the parts outside the CDR3, the full variable domain is SQTIHQWPATLVQPVGSPLSLECTVEGTSNPNLYWYRQAAGRGLQLLFYSVGIGQISSEVPQNLSASRPQDRQFILSSKKLLLSDSGFYLCACSLGTPPQPQHFGDGTRLSIL.